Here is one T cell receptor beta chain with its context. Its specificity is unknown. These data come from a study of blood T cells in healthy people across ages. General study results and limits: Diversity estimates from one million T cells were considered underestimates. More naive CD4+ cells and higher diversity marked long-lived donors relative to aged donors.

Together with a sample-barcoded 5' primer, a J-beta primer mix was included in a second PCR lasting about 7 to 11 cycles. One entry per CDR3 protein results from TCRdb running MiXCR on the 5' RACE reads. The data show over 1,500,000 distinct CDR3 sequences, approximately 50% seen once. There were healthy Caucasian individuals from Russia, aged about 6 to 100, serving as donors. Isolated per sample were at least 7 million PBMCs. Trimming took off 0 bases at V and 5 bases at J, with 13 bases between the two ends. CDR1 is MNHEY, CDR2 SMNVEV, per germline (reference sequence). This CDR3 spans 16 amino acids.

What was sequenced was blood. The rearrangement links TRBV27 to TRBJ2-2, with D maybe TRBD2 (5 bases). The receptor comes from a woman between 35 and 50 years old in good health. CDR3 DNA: TGTGCCAGCAGTTTATCGTGGGATACGGGAACCGGGGAGCTGTTTTTT. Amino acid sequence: CASSLSWDTGTGELFF.